These 12 T cell receptor beta chains came from one sample sequenced in a study of blood T cell repertoires in COVID-19. Sequencing was performed with immunoSEQ multiplex PCR; in TCRdb, only in-frame clones are kept and a portion is missing. Of fewer than 110,000 clones listed, roughly 90% are singletons. The source material was peripheral blood. Every receptor here comes from a man aged 40-50 years with active or convalescent COVID-19.

The chain is built from TRBV19 and TRBJ1-4; TRBD1 might be the D (5 bases). CDR3 length: 13 amino acids. V was cut by 3 bases and J by 6 bases, with 8 bases left in between. The germline gives CDR1 LNHDA, CDR2 SQIVND (reference sequence). The CDR3 protein is CASSMVRDEKLFF. Here the CDR3 DNA reads TGTGCCAGTAGTATGGTCAGGGATGAAAAACTGTTTTTT.

This clone appeared once. The genes are TRBV6-2 or TRBV6-3 and TRBJ1-5, with no clear D. Germline lookup yields CDR1 MNHEY and CDR2 SVGEGT. The CDR3 runs 13 residues. V shed 6 bases and J shed 9 bases, with 15 bases lying between them. The CDR3 is CASSPHPDMPQHF. DNA of the CDR3: TGTGCCAGCAGCCCCCATCCCGACATGCCCCAGCATTTT.

The genes are TRBV11-3 and TRBJ1-1; possible D gene TRBD1, 6 bases. This CDR3 contains 13 residues. V was clipped by 5 bases and J by 4 bases, with 11 bases between them. Germline V gene data show CDR1 as SGHNT and CDR2 as YENEEA. The CDR3 is CASSGGAGTEAFF. In DNA form, the CDR3 reads TGTGCCAGCAGCGGGGGCGCCGGCACTGAAGCTTTCTTT. The variable domain in full, completed from reference TRBV11-3 and TRBJ1-1, reads EAGVVQSPRYKIIEKKQPVAFWCNPISGHNTLYWYLQNLGQGPELLIRYENEEAVDDSQLPKDRFSAERLKGVDSTLKIQPAELGDSAVYLCASSGGAGTEAFFGQGTRLTVV.

V and J are TRBV7-2 and TRBJ2-2; D uncertain. The CDR3 totals 15 residues. V lost 2 bases to trimming and J lost 6 bases, with 13 bases between them. Germline V lookup: CDR1 SGHTA, CDR2 FQGNSA. This chain's CDR3 is CASSLNSFEAGELFF. The CDR3, as DNA: TGTGCCAGCAGCTTAAATAGTTTCGAAGCCGGGGAGCTGTTTTTT.

The chain links TRBV5-1 to TRBJ2-1, with 13 bases matching TRBD2. Germline trimming cut 4 bases from V and 5 bases from J; bases unmatched to any gene: 6. Germline lookup yields CDR1 SGHRS and CDR2 YFSETQ. This CDR3 spans 16 amino acids. The CDR3 DNA reads as TGCGCCAGCAGCCTATGGGGACTAGCGGGGAACAATGAGCAGTTCTTC. Protein: CASSLWGLAGNNEQFF.

V is TRBV6-2 or TRBV6-3 and J is TRBJ1-4; D is ambiguous. The CDR3 loop spans 14 amino acids. CDR1 MNHEY and CDR2 SVGEGT come from the germline V gene. Trimming stripped 4 bases from V and 0 bases from J, with 6 bases between. CDR3: CASSSGATNEKLFF. In nucleotides, the CDR3 is TGTGCCAGCAGTTCGGGTGCAACTAATGAAAAACTGTTTTTT.

The J gene is TRBJ1-2, the V gene TRBV28; the match to TRBD1 covers 9 bases. This CDR3 has 14 residues. J gave up 5 bases and V 7 bases, and 8 bases lay outside the gene matches. Germline CDR1 and CDR2: MDHEN and SYDVKM. CDR3 sequence reads: CASTTDRGKYGYTF. For the CDR3, the DNA is TGTGCCAGCACCACGGACAGGGGAAAGTATGGCTACACCTTC.

The V and J genes are TRBV7-2 and TRBJ2-5; 8 nucleotides align to TRBD2. The V segment lost 5 bases and the J segment 2 bases; nucleotides outside the gene matches: 4. The CDR3 covers 14 residues. Germline CDR1 is SGHTA and CDR2 is FQGNSA. CDR3 loop: CASSRGLEQETQYF. Written as DNA, the CDR3 is TGTGCCAGCAGCCGGGGACTAGAACAAGAGACCCAGTACTTC.

The CDR3 protein is CASSPGQGGYQPQHF. CDR3 in DNA: TGTGCCAGTTCACCGGGACAGGGTGGTTATCAGCCCCAGCATTTT. The J gene is TRBJ1-5, the V gene TRBV7-8; TRBD1 matches at 9 bases. Germline V lookup: CDR1 SGHVS, CDR2 FQNEAQ. Trimming cost V 9 bases and J 5 bases; bases outside gene matches: 11. The CDR3 has 15 amino acids.

This rearrangement joins TRBV3-1 (or the pseudogene TRBV3-2) to TRBJ1-1; unclear D gene. This CDR3 has 13 residues. Germline V CDR1 and CDR2: LGHDT, YNNKEL (reference sequence). The germline V and J ends were trimmed by 4 bases and 3 bases, with 9 bases remaining between them. CDR3 DNA: TGTGCCAGCAGCCCAGAGTCGGACACTGAAGCTTTCTTT. Translated, it gives CASSPESDTEAFF.

CDR3 DNA sequence: TGCGCCAGCAGCTTGGGGGCTGGGCAGCCCGGCTACACCTTC. Translated: CASSLGAGQPGYTF. The rearrangement links TRBV5-1 to TRBJ1-2, with D unresolved. CDR1 SGHRS and CDR2 YFSETQ come from the germline V gene. This CDR3 spans 14 amino acids. The V end was cut by 0 bases, the J end by 8 bases, with 14 bases between. Based on the CDR3 plus reference TRBV5-1 and TRBJ1-2, the full variable domain is KAGVTQTPRYLIKTRGQQVTLSCSPISGHRSVSWYQQTPGQGLQFLFEYFSETQRNKGNFPGRFSGRQFSNSRSEMNVSTLELGDSALYLCASSLGAGQPGYTFGSGTRLTVV.

The chain joins TRBV15 to TRBJ2-7, with 10 bases that match TRBD1. CDR1 is LNHNV and CDR2 is YYDKDF in the germline V gene (reference sequence). V lost 2 bases, J lost 6 bases, and 7 bases stayed unmatched. CDR3 size: 15 residues. The CDR3 spells CATSRMTGGPGEQYF. The DNA of the CDR3 is TGTGCCACCAGCAGAATGACAGGGGGCCCCGGCGAGCAGTACTTC.